These T cell receptor beta chains were read from a single sample in a study of blood T cell repertoires in COVID-19. Measured with immunoSEQ multiplex PCR; TCRdb has only the in-frame clones, and not every one. This table holds about 400,000 clones, about 83% found once. Input material: PBMCs or T cells enriched from blood (not recorded which). These receptors were obtained from a woman in her 50s who had recovered from COVID-19. The CDR3 runs from the conserved cysteine through the conserved F or W. The D gene is left open where the match is weak. The size field is filled for only some rows; it gives once, few, many or a size class.

v_call: TRBV3-1/TRBV3-2
j_call: TRBJ1-6
clone_size: -
d_call: -
cdr3_length: 17
cdr3_aa: CASSQEFSSSYNSPLHF
cdr3_nt: TGTGCCAGCAGCCAAGAATTTTCGAGCTCCTATAATTCACCCCTCCACTTT

v_call: TRBV21-1
j_call: TRBJ1-5
clone_size: -
d_call: -
cdr3_length: 15
cdr3_aa: CASSKRGVGNQPQHF
cdr3_nt: TGTGCCAGCAGCAAACGCGGGGTGGGCAATCAGCCCCAGCATTTT

v_call: TRBV6-5
j_call: TRBJ1-2
clone_size: -
d_call: TRBD1
cdr3_length: 14
cdr3_aa: CASSYSQGVNGYTF
cdr3_nt: TGTGCCAGCAGTTACAGTCAGGGGGTCAATGGCTACACCTTC

v_call: TRBV7-9
j_call: TRBJ1-1
clone_size: -
d_call: TRBD1
cdr3_length: 14
cdr3_aa: CASNRQGVNTEAFF
cdr3_nt: TGTGCCAGCAACCGACAGGGGGTGAACACTGAAGCTTTCTTT

v_call: TRBV6-2/TRBV6-3
j_call: TRBJ1-5
clone_size: few
d_call: -
cdr3_length: 13
cdr3_aa: CASSYTVNQPQHF
cdr3_nt: TGTGCCAGCAGTTATACAGTGAATCAGCCCCAGCATTTT

v_call: TRBV1
j_call: TRBJ2-7
clone_size: -
d_call: -
cdr3_length: 19
cdr3_aa: CTSSQDRDSNTYISYEQYF
cdr3_nt: TGCACCAGCAGCCAAGATCGTGACAGCAATACCTATATCTCCTACGAGCAGTACTTC

v_call: TRBV6-6
j_call: TRBJ1-4
clone_size: -
d_call: TRBD1
cdr3_length: 19
cdr3_aa: CASSRIQPTYGTGYEKLFF
cdr3_nt: TGTGCCAGCAGTCGCATACAACCCACTTATGGGACAGGGTATGAAAAACTGTTTTTT

v_call: TRBV10-3
j_call: TRBJ2-3
clone_size: -
d_call: TRBD2
cdr3_length: 13
cdr3_aa: CASTGRGTDTQYF
cdr3_nt: TGTGCCTCAACGGGGAGGGGCACAGATACGCAGTATTTT

v_call: TRBV5-4
j_call: TRBJ1-3
clone_size: -
d_call: TRBD1
cdr3_length: 14
cdr3_aa: CASSLGVEGQGKYF
cdr3_nt: TGTGCCAGCAGCTTGGGGGTCGAGGGACAGGGGAAATATTTT

v_call: TRBV5-5
j_call: TRBJ2-4
clone_size: -
d_call: -
cdr3_length: 13
cdr3_aa: CASSLEGRNIQYF
cdr3_nt: TGTGCCAGCAGCTTGGAGGGGCGGAACATTCAGTACTTC

v_call: TRBV19
j_call: TRBJ1-1
clone_size: -
d_call: -
cdr3_length: 11
cdr3_aa: CASLWNTEAFF
cdr3_nt: TGTGCCAGTTTATGGAACACTGAAGCTTTCTTT

v_call: TRBV4-2
j_call: TRBJ1-4
clone_size: once
d_call: -
cdr3_length: 13
cdr3_aa: CASSQELNEKLFF
cdr3_nt: TGTGCCAGCAGCCAGGAGCTAAATGAAAAACTGTTTTTT

v_call: TRBV7-9
j_call: TRBJ2-3
clone_size: once
d_call: TRBD2
cdr3_length: 16
cdr3_aa: CASSLLPAGSTDTQYF
cdr3_nt: TGTGCCAGCAGCTTACTCCCAGCGGGGAGCACAGATACGCAGTATTTT

v_call: TRBV4-2
j_call: TRBJ1-2
clone_size: -
d_call: -
cdr3_length: 15
cdr3_aa: CASSQEGRTNYGYTF
cdr3_nt: TGTGCCAGCAGCCAGGAGGGACGGACTAACTATGGCTACACCTTC

v_call: TRBV3-1/TRBV3-2
j_call: TRBJ1-2
clone_size: -
d_call: -
cdr3_length: 14
cdr3_aa: CASSPPTRNYGYTF
cdr3_nt: TGTGCCAGCAGCCCTCCGACACGGAACTATGGCTACACCTTC

v_call: TRBV4-2
j_call: TRBJ2-1
clone_size: -
d_call: -
cdr3_length: 15
cdr3_aa: CASSQGLLLAPEQFF
cdr3_nt: TGTGCCAGCAGCCAAGGGTTACTGCTAGCCCCTGAGCAGTTCTTC

v_call: TRBV18
j_call: TRBJ1-5
clone_size: -
d_call: -
cdr3_length: 13
cdr3_aa: CASSPNSNQPQHF
cdr3_nt: TGTGCCAGCTCTCCCAATAGCAATCAGCCCCAGCATTTT

v_call: TRBV2
j_call: TRBJ1-6
clone_size: -
d_call: TRBD1
cdr3_length: 20
cdr3_aa: CASSEASRDRHSINNSPLHF
cdr3_nt: TGTGCCAGCAGTGAAGCATCCCGGGACAGGCACAGTATCAATAATTCACCCCTCCACTTT

v_call: TRBV2
j_call: TRBJ1-2
clone_size: -
d_call: TRBD1
cdr3_length: 15
cdr3_aa: CASSDQGQGNYGYTF
cdr3_nt: TGTGCCAGCAGTGACCAGGGACAGGGGAACTATGGCTACACCTTC

v_call: TRBV10-3
j_call: TRBJ1-2
clone_size: -
d_call: -
cdr3_length: 16
cdr3_aa: CAISVNNLLGLAGYTF
cdr3_nt: TGTGCCATCAGTGTCAACAATTTACTCGGGTTGGCTGGCTACACCTTC

v_call: TRBV18
j_call: TRBJ2-7
clone_size: -
d_call: TRBD1
cdr3_length: 13
cdr3_aa: CASSRDRGYEQYF
cdr3_nt: TGTGCCAGCTCTCGGGACAGGGGCTACGAGCAGTACTTC

v_call: TRBV5-1
j_call: TRBJ2-3
clone_size: -
d_call: TRBD1
cdr3_length: 14
cdr3_aa: CASSLQGEPDTQYF
cdr3_nt: TGCGCCAGCAGCTTACAGGGGGAGCCAGATACGCAGTATTTT

v_call: TRBV3-1/TRBV3-2
j_call: TRBJ2-5
clone_size: once
d_call: -
cdr3_length: 18
cdr3_aa: CASSQDQTGFWAQETQYF
cdr3_nt: TGTGCCAGCAGCCAAGACCAAACAGGGTTTTGGGCTCAAGAGACCCAGTACTTC

v_call: TRBV4-3
j_call: TRBJ2-5
clone_size: -
d_call: TRBD2
cdr3_length: 17
cdr3_aa: CASSQEVWSGGYTAQYF
cdr3_nt: TGCGCCAGCAGCCAAGAAGTATGGAGCGGGGGATACACGGCCCAGTACTTC

v_call: TRBV5-1
j_call: TRBJ2-4
clone_size: -
d_call: TRBD1
cdr3_length: 17
cdr3_aa: CASSSGQGLSSMDIQYF
cdr3_nt: TGCGCCAGCAGCTCGGGACAGGGCCTATCCTCGATGGACATTCAGTACTTC

v_call: TRBV28
j_call: TRBJ1-4
clone_size: -
d_call: -
cdr3_length: 16
cdr3_aa: CASSLGSRGVYEKLFF
cdr3_nt: TGTGCCAGCAGTTTAGGCTCCCGGGGGGTGTATGAAAAACTGTTTTTT

v_call: TRBV7-9
j_call: TRBJ1-1
clone_size: -
d_call: TRBD1
cdr3_length: 13
cdr3_aa: CASSFDTGVKAFF
cdr3_nt: TGTGCCAGCAGCTTCGATACAGGGGTAAAAGCTTTCTTT

v_call: TRBV2
j_call: TRBJ1-2
clone_size: -
d_call: TRBD1
cdr3_length: 13
cdr3_aa: CASSEWGQNLYTF
cdr3_nt: TGTGCCAGCAGTGAATGGGGACAGAACTTGTACACCTTC

v_call: TRBV9
j_call: TRBJ1-2
clone_size: -
d_call: -
cdr3_length: 12
cdr3_aa: CASSRELYGYTF
cdr3_nt: TGTGCCAGCAGCCGCGAGCTCTATGGCTACACCTTC

v_call: TRBV6-4
j_call: TRBJ2-3
clone_size: -
d_call: -
cdr3_length: 16
cdr3_aa: CASSDSRGSLTDTQYF
cdr3_nt: TGTGCCAGCAGTGACTCCCGGGGGTCCCTCACAGATACGCAGTATTTT

v_call: TRBV15
j_call: TRBJ2-6
clone_size: -
d_call: -
cdr3_length: 15
cdr3_aa: CATSRARSGANVLTF
cdr3_nt: TGTGCCACCAGCAGAGCGAGGTCTGGGGCCAACGTCCTGACTTTC

v_call: TRBV30
j_call: TRBJ1-5
clone_size: -
d_call: TRBD1
cdr3_length: 14
cdr3_aa: CAWTRTGRNQPQHF
cdr3_nt: TGTGCCTGGACCAGGACAGGGCGGAATCAGCCCCAGCATTTT

v_call: TRBV30
j_call: TRBJ1-2
clone_size: -
d_call: -
cdr3_length: 13
cdr3_aa: CAGYIQGNYGYTF
cdr3_nt: TGTGCCGGGTATATACAGGGAAACTATGGCTACACCTTC

v_call: TRBV6-2/TRBV6-3
j_call: TRBJ1-1
clone_size: -
d_call: TRBD1
cdr3_length: 17
cdr3_aa: CASSYSQGQAMNTEAFF
cdr3_nt: TGTGCCAGCAGTTACTCTCAGGGACAGGCTATGAACACTGAAGCTTTCTTT